The 14 T cell receptor beta chains below all came from one sample that was sequenced in a study of post-analysis software for immune sequencing data. Broader study findings: Patients carried 4 or 5 TRBV segments more frequently than controls did, and TRBV5-6, TRBV5-1 and TRBV20-1 were among them.

Every TCR beta cDNA library bore unique molecular identifiers. TCRdb redid the calling of the PCR reads with MiXCR, one entry per CDR3 protein. This sample has over 300,000 distinct CDR3 sequences, with roughly 36% found just once. These receptors' targets are unknown. The specimen was blood. The receptors come from a girl aged 10 to 17 with multiple sclerosis.

J is TRBJ2-7 and V is TRBV3-1, with TRBD2 matching 10 bases. The DNA end is more similar to TRBJ2-5, so the J call may be wrong. The CDR3 contains 18 residues. Looked up from germline, CDR1 is LGHDT and CDR2 is YNNKEL (reference sequence). CDR3 sequence: CASSQDQVSGGIQETQYF. Written as DNA, the CDR3 is TGTGCCAGCAGCCAAGATCAAGTTAGCGGGGGGATCCAAGAGACCCAGTACTTC.

Concerning this clonotype: The junction shows a germline mismatch at one end, possibly a read error. The CDR3 sequence: CANSLGDLDFNYGYTF. CDR3 DNA: TGTGCCAACAGCTTGGGGGACCTAGACTTTAACTATGGCTACACCTTC. The chain is built from TRBV5-5 and TRBJ1-2; possible D gene TRBD1, 5 bases. This CDR3 spans 16 amino acids. Germline CDR1 reads SGHKS; CDR2 reads YYEKEE (reference sequence).

V gene TRBV12-3 or TRBV12-4 combines with J gene TRBJ1-4, with 12 bases aligning to TRBD1. The CDR3 spans 15 residues. J was trimmed by 8 bases and V by 5 bases; bases with no gene match: 6. The CDR3 loop is CASSPGQGAAEKLFF. CDR3 coding DNA: TGTGCCAGCAGTCCGGGACAGGGGGCTGCGGAAAAACTGTTTTTT.

This clonotype was seen only once. One junction end disagrees with the germline gene, perhaps due to a read error. The chain joins TRBV12-3 or TRBV12-4 to TRBJ1-2; TRBD1 might be the D (6 bases). The CDR3 extends over 13 amino acids. CDR3 nucleotides: TGTGCCAGCAGTCCACAGGGCGGCTATGGCTACATCTTC. It encodes CASSPQGGYGYIF.

The genes are TRBV4-3 and TRBJ1-2, with D perhaps matching TRBD1 (5 bases). Trimming shortened V by 0 bases and J by 4 bases, and 15 bases separated the two germline ends. CDR1 and CDR2 from the germline V gene are LGHNA and YSLEER. The CDR3 runs to 16 residues. This chain's CDR3 is CASSQDVGGTLYGYTF. As DNA, the CDR3 is TGCGCCAGCAGCCAAGATGTTGGAGGGACGCTCTATGGCTACACCTTC.

The chain couples TRBV25-1 to TRBJ2-4; D perhaps matches TRBD1 (6 bases). V dropped 7 bases and J dropped 6 bases, with 19 bases sitting between them. The germline gives CDR1 MGHDK, CDR2 SYGVNS. CDR3 length: 15 amino acids. DNA of the CDR3: TGTGCCAGCATAGTCCCACTGGGCAGGGGAAACATTCAGTACTTC. It codes for CASIVPLGRGNIQYF.

The table lists this clonotype with a few counts. The chain uses TRBV4-1 and TRBJ1-2; D ambiguous. The V end lost 6 bases, the J end lost 4 bases, and 12 bases lay between the germline ends. The CDR3 spans 13 residues. CDR1 and CDR2 (germline): MGHRA, YSYEKL. CDR3 sequence: CASRGGWFYGYTF. The CDR3 coding sequence is TGCGCCAGCAGGGGCGGATGGTTCTATGGCTACACCTTC.

Written as DNA, the CDR3 is TGCGCCAGCAGCCCCGGGATGATGAACACTGAAGCTTTCTTT. Translated: CASSPGMMNTEAFF. V gene TRBV4-1 combines with J gene TRBJ1-1; D gene unclear. This CDR3 is built from 14 residues. Germline loops: CDR1 MGHRA, CDR2 YSYEKL. V lost 4 bases, J lost 0 bases, and 9 bases lay in between.

The chain employs TRBV29-1 and TRBJ1-1; 9 bases are a match to TRBD1. The germline gives CDR1 SQVTM, CDR2 ANQGSEA. This CDR3 has 15 residues. Trimming removed 2 bases from V and 1 base from J; junction bases left unmatched: 5. DNA of the CDR3: TGCAGCGTTGAATCCCGGGGACAGGGGAACACTGAAGCTTTCTTT. Translating it yields CSVESRGQGNTEAFF.

The chain links TRBV27 to TRBJ1-2, with 7 bases aligning to TRBD1. With V trimmed by 7 bases and J by 7 bases, 21 bases remained unmatched. CDR3 size: 17 residues. Per germline, CDR1 MNHEY and CDR2 SMNVEV (reference sequence). The CDR3 bases are TGTGCCAGCACCGAAGGGAGGGGGCGAAAACTCATCGCTGGCTACACCTTC. It is translated as CASTEGRGRKLIAGYTF.

This clonotype was detected only a few times. The genes are TRBV7-2 and TRBJ2-5; no clear D. Per the germline V gene, CDR1 is SGHTA and CDR2 is FQGNSA. CDR3 length equals 14 residues. V gave up 2 bases and J gave up 1 base, with 8 bases separating them. The CDR3 protein is CASSLITSQETQYF. The CDR3 nucleotides read TGTGCCAGCAGCTTAATAACGTCCCAAGAGACCCAGTACTTC.

The chain carries TRBV20-1 and TRBJ2-5; D is tentatively TRBD1 or TRBD2 (5 bases each). The V end lost 1 base, the J end lost 9 bases, and 33 bases lay between the germline ends. CDR3 length: 19 residues. The V gene's germline CDR1 is DFQATT and CDR2 SNEGSKA (reference sequence). CDR3 loop: CSARGGMDPRSPFHEAQYF. The CDR3 DNA follows: TGCAGTGCTAGAGGGGGGATGGACCCCCGAAGTCCATTCCATGAGGCCCAGTACTTC.

This clonotype was found a few times. The DNA of the CDR3 is TGCGCCAGCAGCCAACCCCGGGACAGACGGGGGGGATTTGAGCAGTTCTTC. It specifies CASSQPRDRRGGFEQFF. This chain connects TRBV4-1 to TRBJ2-1; D is perhaps TRBD2 (8 bases). The CDR3 has 17 amino acids. The germline V and J ends were trimmed by 2 bases and 9 bases, with 23 bases remaining between them. Germline V lookup: CDR1 MGHRA, CDR2 YSYEKL.

This clonotype was seen a handful of times. The rearrangement uses TRBV20-1 and TRBJ2-1; D is unresolved. Per germline, CDR1 DFQATT and CDR2 SNEGSKA (reference sequence). The CDR3 sequence is 14 residues long. V lost 2 bases and J lost 8, with 16 bases in between. The CDR3: CSARHAADMDEQFF. The CDR3 coding sequence is TGCAGTGCTAGACACGCCGCCGACATGGATGAGCAGTTCTTC.